The 31 T cell receptor beta chains below all came from one sample that was sequenced in a study of blood T cell repertoires in COVID-19. The assay was immunoSEQ multiplex PCR, and TCRdb's table has in-frame clones only and misses some. The repertoire consists of about 63,000 clones, with 84% occurring once and the leading ten covering 9% to 15%. The sample taken for sequencing was peripheral blood. The receptors were sampled from a human donor in a cohort sampled during active COVID-19.

Worth noting for this clone: The DNA is omitted, as the CDR3 cannot be located on it reliably, and the CDR3 follows TCRdb's listing. This chain joins TRBV12-1 and TRBJ2-7; the listed D gene, TRBD1, was not tested against the DNA. TRBV12-1 is flagged as a pseudogene. The CDR3 totals 16 residues, both ends included. The CDR3: CASSFGQGARDYEQYF.

V and J are TRBV19 and TRBJ2-1; D perhaps matches TRBD1 (6 bases). Germline CDR1 LNHDA, CDR2 SQIVND (reference sequence). Trimming pared 9 bases from V and 4 bases from J, leaving 13 bases between. CDR3 size: 13 residues. The CDR3 is CASRDTNYNEQFF. The CDR3 DNA is TGTGCCAGCCGGGACACTAATTACAATGAGCAGTTCTTC.

This clone was detected a few times. The chain joins TRBV25-1 to TRBJ1-2; 7 bases map to TRBD1. This CDR3 contains 12 residues. Germline trimming cut 6 bases from V and 7 bases from J; bases unmatched to any gene: 5. Germline CDR1 MGHDK, CDR2 SYGVNS. The CDR3 here is CASSRDRAGYTF. The CDR3 nucleotides are TGTGCCAGCAGCCGAGACAGGGCTGGCTACACCTTC.

The chain uses TRBV5-6 and TRBJ2-7; 10 bases match TRBD2. In germline, CDR1 is SGHDT, CDR2 YYEEEE. J lost 0 bases, V lost 5 bases, and 2 bases had no gene match. The CDR3 length is 14 residues. CDR3 protein: CASSSSGSSYEQYF. As DNA, the CDR3 is TGTGCCAGCAGTTCTAGCGGGAGCTCCTACGAGCAGTACTTC.

The CDR3 sequence: CASSLRQGADQPQHF. The CDR3 DNA reads as TGTGCCAGCAGCTTACGACAGGGAGCGGATCAGCCCCAGCATTTT. The V and J genes are TRBV7-2 and TRBJ1-5; 7 nucleotides line up with TRBD1. This CDR3 is 15 amino acids long. J gave up 5 bases and V 2 bases, and 6 bases lay outside the gene matches. The germline gives CDR1 SGHTA, CDR2 FQGNSA.

This clone occurred a few times. CDR3 in DNA: TGTGCCAGCAGCTACCTGGGGCGAACCGGGGAGCTGTTTTTT. Residues: CASSYLGRTGELFF. The gene calls are TRBV7-9 and TRBJ2-2; maybe TRBD1 (5 bases). The CDR3 length is 14 residues. Trimming pared 4 bases from V and 5 bases from J, leaving 11 bases between. Germline-derived CDR1 and CDR2 are SEHNR and FQNEAQ (reference sequence). The whole variable domain, remainder taken from reference TRBV7-9 and TRBJ2-2, is DTGVSQNPRHKITKRGQNVTFRCDPISEHNRLYWYRQTLGQGPEFLTYFQNEAQLEKSRLLSDRFSAERPKGSFSTLEIQRTEQGDSAMYLCASSYLGRTGELFFGEGSRLTVL.

The V gene is TRBV7-2, the J gene TRBJ2-7, with 10 nucleotides matching TRBD2. Germline V gene data show CDR1 as SGHTA and CDR2 as FQGNSA. V shed 2 bases, J shed 7 bases, and the junction held 11 bases outside the gene matches. The CDR3 consists of 16 residues. The CDR3 here is CASSLLASGSSGEQYF. CDR3 coding DNA: TGTGCCAGCAGCTTATTAGCTAGCGGGAGTAGTGGAGAGCAGTACTTC.

This chain links TRBV12-3 or TRBV12-4 with TRBJ1-2, with TRBD1 identical over 8 bases. This CDR3 region has 12 residues. The trim removed 5 bases at V and 8 bases at J, leaving 4 bases unmatched. The CDR3 spells CASSGQGHGYTF. Here the CDR3 DNA reads TGTGCCAGCAGTGGACAGGGCCACGGCTACACCTTC.

The chain couples TRBV7-9 to TRBJ1-6; 9 bases map to TRBD1. The V segment lost 5 bases and the J segment 7 bases; nucleotides outside the gene matches: 18. The CDR3 is 19 amino acids. Germline V lookup: CDR1 SEHNR, CDR2 FQNEAQ (reference sequence). In nucleotides, the CDR3 is TGTGCCAGCAGCGCACTCGCGTCGACAGGGGGATTCGACAATTCACCCCTCCACTTT. Its protein is CASSALASTGGFDNSPLHF.

The gene calls are TRBV25-1 and TRBJ1-1, with D perhaps matching TRBD1 (5 bases). The V end lost 3 bases, the J end lost 11 bases, and 13 bases lay between the germline ends. CDR3 length equals 12 residues. The germline gives CDR1 MGHDK, CDR2 SYGVNS. The CDR3 DNA sequence: TGTGCCAGCAGTGAGATTCGTGGGGGGGCTTTCTTT. It translates to CASSEIRGGAFF.

The chain has TRBV28 and TRBJ2-7, with D tentatively TRBD1 (6 bases). Germline CDR1 and CDR2: MDHEN and SYDVKM. This CDR3 comprises 15 residues. Deletions cut 2 bases from V and 6 bases from J, with 17 bases between. The CDR3 nucleotides read TGTGCCAGCAGTTTACTTGCCACTACAGGGCTCGAGCAGTACTTC. Residues: CASSLLATTGLEQYF. Supplemented by reference TRBV28 and TRBJ2-7, the full variable domain reads DVKVTQSSRYLVKRTGEKVFLECVQDMDHENMFWYRQDPGLGLRLIYFSYDVKMKEKGDIPEGYSVSREKKERFSLILESASTNQTSMYLCASSLLATTGLEQYFGPGTRLTVT.

The chain combines TRBV3-1 (or the pseudogene TRBV3-2) with TRBJ2-7, with 9 bases matching TRBD1. CDR3 length equals 15 residues. Germline values: CDR1 LGHDT, CDR2 YNNKEL (reference sequence). The V gene end was trimmed by 4 bases and the J gene end by 2 bases; junction bases not matched to a gene: 6. The CDR3 here is CASSPTRQGAYEQYF. CDR3 nucleotides: TGTGCCAGCAGCCCCACTCGACAGGGGGCCTACGAGCAGTACTTC.

This clone occurred a few times. The chain combines TRBV20-1 with TRBJ1-5, with 9 bases lining up with TRBD1. This CDR3 is 15 amino acids long. The V gene's germline CDR1 is DFQATT and CDR2 SNEGSKA (reference sequence). With 3 bases clipped from V and 7 bases from J, the junction kept 10 bases outside the gene matches. The CDR3 DNA reads as TGCAGTGCTAGTTTTCTCGGGACAGGGCAACAGCCCCAGCATTTT. The encoded protein is CSASFLGTGQQPQHF.

This chain uses TRBV13 with TRBJ2-7, with D possibly TRBD1 on 7 matching bases. This CDR3 comprises 15 residues. The V and J ends lost 2 bases and 0 bases respectively, with 11 bases between them. Germline values: CDR1 PRHDT, CDR2 FYEKMQ (reference sequence). CDR3 loop: CASSLSGGSSYEQYF. Written as DNA, the CDR3 is TGTGCCAGCAGCTTATCAGGGGGGAGCTCCTACGAGCAGTACTTC.

J is TRBJ1-6 and V is TRBV28; TRBD1 aligns across 9 bases. CDR3 length equals 19 residues. Trimming cost V 6 bases and J 12 bases; bases outside gene matches: 24. The germline V gene has CDR1 MDHEN and CDR2 SYDVKM. The CDR3 DNA reads as TGTGCCAGCAGCTCGGGTTTTATCGTCAGAGGGGACAGGGATGGACCCCTCCACTTT. Translated: CASSSGFIVRGDRDGPLHF.

V is TRBV4-1 and J is TRBJ2-2; 7 nucleotides match TRBD1. V gave up 3 bases and J gave up 6 bases; unmatched junction bases: 16. The CDR3 has 18 residues. CDR1 and CDR2 (germline): MGHRA, YSYEKL. The CDR3 nucleotides read TGCGCCAGCAGCCACACAATCGACAGGGCGGCTACCGCCGGGGAGCTGTTTTTT. It translates to CASSHTIDRAATAGELFF.

This chain links TRBV3-1 (or the pseudogene TRBV3-2) with TRBJ2-5; 11 nucleotides match TRBD2. CDR1 LGHDT and CDR2 YNNKEL come from the germline V gene (reference sequence). Trimming removed 3 bases from V and 1 base from J; junction bases left unmatched: 10. The CDR3 consists of 18 residues. The CDR3 DNA follows: TGTGCCAGCAGCCACGCAACCCGGACTAGCGGGTTCCAAGAGACCCAGTACTTC. Amino acid sequence: CASSHATRTSGFQETQYF.

The gene calls are TRBV11-2 and TRBJ2-3; perhaps TRBD2 as D (5 bases). Germline V lookup: CDR1 SGHAT, CDR2 FQNNGV. The CDR3 covers 14 residues. Trimming pared 1 base from V and 2 bases from J, leaving 7 bases between. CDR3 nucleotide sequence: TGTGCCAGCAGCTTAGCGGGGTTCACAGATACGCAGTATTTT. Encoded protein: CASSLAGFTDTQYF.

This clone was observed a single time. Other DNA variants within this sample encode the same CDR3. This chain uses TRBV13 with TRBJ2-7; 16 nucleotides line up with TRBD2. CDR1 PRHDT and CDR2 FYEKMQ come from the germline V gene (reference sequence). The V segment lost 5 bases and the J segment 5 bases; nucleotides outside the gene matches: 9. This CDR3 contains 17 residues. The CDR3, as DNA: TGTGCCAGCAGCGGAAAGGGACTAGCGGGAGGGCCCGACGAGCAGTACTTC. Protein sequence: CASSGKGLAGGPDEQYF.

The V call is TRBV27, the J call TRBJ1-2, with TRBD1 matching over 9 bases. The junction had 6 bases not matched to a gene; V was cut back by 2 bases and J by 8 bases. The germline V gene has CDR1 MNHEY and CDR2 SMNVEV (reference sequence). There are 14 residues in the CDR3. The CDR3 reads CASSLSGTGYGYTF. DNA of the CDR3: TGTGCCAGCAGTTTAAGTGGGACAGGGTACGGCTACACCTTC.

The chain joins TRBV4-1 to TRBJ2-3; tentative D call: TRBD2 (6 bases). The length of the CDR3 is 12 residues. V was trimmed by 4 bases and J by 7 bases, leaving 9 bases between them. Germline loops: CDR1 MGHRA, CDR2 YSYEKL. Here the CDR3 DNA reads TGCGCCAGCAGCCCCGGAGGGAATACGCAGTATTTT. The encoded protein is CASSPGGNTQYF.

The V call is TRBV30, the J call TRBJ2-1; 8 positions match TRBD2. Trimming took 4 bases from V and 5 from J; bases not matched to a gene: 7. This CDR3 has 14 amino acids. Germline V gene lookup returns CDR1 GTSNPN and CDR2 SVGIG (reference sequence). DNA for the CDR3: TGTGCCTGGACTACCGGGACTAGGGACAATGAGCAGTTCTTC. Residues: CAWTTGTRDNEQFF.

This chain connects TRBV6-5 to TRBJ2-1, with 12 bases fitting TRBD2. From germline, CDR1 is MNHEY and CDR2 SVGAGI. The ends lost 6 bases at V and 7 bases at J; junction bases unmatched: 4. The CDR3 has 14 amino acids. In nucleotides, the CDR3 is TGTGCCAGCAGGGCACTAGCGGGAGGTAATGAGCAGTTCTTC. Translating gives CASRALAGGNEQFF.

J is TRBJ2-7 and V is TRBV3-1 (or the pseudogene TRBV3-2), with 11 bases aligning to TRBD1. The germline V gene encodes CDR1 LGHDT and CDR2 YNNKEL (reference sequence). After removal of 4 bases from V and 7 bases from J, the junction contained 21 bases not matched to a gene. The CDR3 extends over 19 amino acids. The CDR3: CASSPSNIRDRGINWEQYF. CDR3 in DNA: TGTGCCAGCAGCCCATCTAACATTAGGGACAGGGGGATTAATTGGGAGCAGTACTTC.

The CDR3 sequence: CASSDRFSGPENIQYF. In DNA, the CDR3 is TGTGCCAGCAGTGACAGGTTCTCGGGACCAGAAAACATTCAGTACTTC. The chain joins TRBV6-2 or TRBV6-3 to TRBJ2-4; tentatively, D is TRBD1 (6 bases). V was shortened by 5 bases and J by 5 bases, with 19 bases between the two germline ends. Germline assignment: CDR1 MNHEY and CDR2 SVGEGT. The CDR3 extends over 16 amino acids.

This clone was seen once. The chain combines TRBV4-3 with TRBJ2-7, with TRBD1 as a possible D gene (5 bases). Germline CDR1 LGHNA, CDR2 YSLEER. CDR3 length equals 13 residues. The ends were cut back, 7 bases at V and 4 bases at J, with 14 bases in the middle. The CDR3 region has the DNA TGCGCCAGCATCCTGGGGCTCCCTTACGAGCAGTACTTC. Protein sequence: CASILGLPYEQYF.

V gene TRBV6-1 combines with J gene TRBJ1-2; the D gene is possibly TRBD1 (5 bases). V was shortened by 3 bases and J by 1 base, with 15 bases between the two germline ends. CDR1 MNHNS and CDR2 SASEGT come from the germline V gene. The CDR3 totals 16 residues. The CDR3 protein is CASSDRARPFNYGYTF. The CDR3 nucleotides are TGTGCCAGCAGTGACAGGGCCCGACCTTTTAACTATGGCTACACCTTC.

This clone appeared a few times. The chain has TRBV7-9 and TRBJ1-2; 9 nucleotides align to TRBD1. The ends lost 0 bases at V and 4 bases at J; junction bases unmatched: 9. Per germline, CDR1 SEHNR and CDR2 FQNEAQ (reference sequence). The CDR3 runs to 17 residues. The CDR3, as DNA: TGTGCCAGCAGCTTAGCCCTCGGCAGACAGGGGGTCTATGGCTACACCTTC. Its translation: CASSLALGRQGVYGYTF.

J is TRBJ1-5 and V is TRBV7-8; 8 positions agree with TRBD1. This CDR3 has 15 amino acids. Germline V gene lookup returns CDR1 SGHVS and CDR2 FQNEAQ. The V and J ends lost 4 bases and 7 bases, in that order; junction bases with no gene match: 9. The CDR3 here is CASSSRTGIGQPQHF. The CDR3 region has the DNA TGTGCCAGCAGCTCACGGACAGGGATCGGGCAGCCCCAGCATTTT. The full variable domain, in which reference TRBV7-8 and TRBJ1-5 provide the parts outside the CDR3, is GAGVSQSPRYKVAKRGQDVALRCDPISGHVSLFWYQQALGQGPEFLTYFQNEAQLDKSGLPSDRFFAERPEGSVSTLKIQRTQQEDSAVYLCASSSRTGIGQPQHFGDGTRLSIL.

V gene TRBV19 combines with J gene TRBJ1-5; D is ambiguous. Trimming left V 3 bases short and J 9 bases short, with 9 bases between. The CDR3 is 12 amino acids. In germline, CDR1 is LNHDA, CDR2 SQIVND (reference sequence). CDR3 sequence reads: CASSIGRGPQHF. The CDR3 bases are TGTGCCAGTAGTATCGGCCGGGGGCCCCAGCATTTT.

The chain carries TRBV11-2 and TRBJ2-7, with 9 bases matching TRBD2. The CDR3 extends over 15 amino acids. Germline V gene sequence: CDR1 SGHAT, CDR2 FQNNGV. V shed 5 bases and J 2 bases; nucleotides not matched to a gene: 7. CDR3 loop: CASSRSGGHTYEQYF. The CDR3 nucleotides are TGTGCCAGCAGCCGTAGCGGGGGACATACCTACGAGCAGTACTTC.